This paragraph covers one T cell receptor (beta chain) sequence. Antigen unknown. This specimen comes from a study of blood T cells in healthy people across ages. The use of a sample-barcoded 5' primer and a J-beta primer mix characterized a second PCR of about 7 to 12 cycles. TCRdb processed the 5' RACE reads anew with MiXCR; each CDR3 protein has one entry. The data contain fewer than 900,000 distinct CDR3 sequences, roughly 50% of them seen just once; the ten biggest clones take up about 32%. Study conclusions and caveats: The authors considered diversity estimates from one million T cells to be underestimates.

There are 16 residues in the CDR3. V lost 3 bases and J lost 5; bases outside the gene matches: 6. Germline V CDR1 and CDR2: WSHSY, SAAADI. The people who gave samples were healthy Caucasians from Russia, aged roughly 6 to 90. Samples had at least 7 million PBMCs isolated from them. The sample comprised blood. The clonotype was recovered from a woman between 55 and 75 years old in good health. The V gene is TRBV10-2, the J gene TRBJ2-1; 11 bases align to TRBD2. The CDR3 DNA follows: TGCGCCAGCAGTGACTTACTAGCGGGAGCAGACAATGAGCAGTTCTTC. It specifies CASSDLLAGADNEQFF.